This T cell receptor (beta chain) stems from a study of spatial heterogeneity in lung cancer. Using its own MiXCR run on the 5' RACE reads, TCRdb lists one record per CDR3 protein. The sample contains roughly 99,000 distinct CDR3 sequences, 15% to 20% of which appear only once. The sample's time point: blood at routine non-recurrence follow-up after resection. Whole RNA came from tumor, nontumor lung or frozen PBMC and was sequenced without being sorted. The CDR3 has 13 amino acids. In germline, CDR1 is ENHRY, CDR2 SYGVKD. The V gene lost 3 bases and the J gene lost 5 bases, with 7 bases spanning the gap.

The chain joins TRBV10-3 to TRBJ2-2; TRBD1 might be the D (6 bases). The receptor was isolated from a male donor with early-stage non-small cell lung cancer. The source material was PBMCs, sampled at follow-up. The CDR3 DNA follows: TGTGCCATCAGTGAAAGGGGGACCGGGGAGCTGTTTTTT. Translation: CAISERGTGELFF.